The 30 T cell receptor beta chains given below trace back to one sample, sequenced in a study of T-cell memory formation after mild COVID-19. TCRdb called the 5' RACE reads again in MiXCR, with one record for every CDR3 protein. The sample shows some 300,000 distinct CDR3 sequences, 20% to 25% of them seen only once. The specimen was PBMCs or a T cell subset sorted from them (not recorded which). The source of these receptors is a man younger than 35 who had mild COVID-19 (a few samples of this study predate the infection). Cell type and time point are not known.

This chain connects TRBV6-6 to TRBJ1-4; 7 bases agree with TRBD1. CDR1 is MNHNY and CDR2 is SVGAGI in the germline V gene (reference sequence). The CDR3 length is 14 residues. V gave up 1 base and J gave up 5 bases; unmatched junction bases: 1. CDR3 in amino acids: CASSYWDRNEKLFF. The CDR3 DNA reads TGTGCCAGCAGTTACTGGGACAGAAATGAAAAACTGTTTTTT.

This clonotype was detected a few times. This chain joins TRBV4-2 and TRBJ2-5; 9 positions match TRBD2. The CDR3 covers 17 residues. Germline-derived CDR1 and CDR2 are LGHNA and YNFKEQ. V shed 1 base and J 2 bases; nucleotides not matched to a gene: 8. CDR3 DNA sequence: TGTGCCAGCAGCCAAGGCTGGAGCGGGGGGAATCAAGAGACCCAGTACTTC. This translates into CASSQGWSGGNQETQYF.

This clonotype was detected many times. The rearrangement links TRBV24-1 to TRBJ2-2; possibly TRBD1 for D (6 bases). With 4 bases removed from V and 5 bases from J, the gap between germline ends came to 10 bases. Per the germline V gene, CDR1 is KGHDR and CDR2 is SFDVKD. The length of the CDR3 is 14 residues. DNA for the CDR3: TGTGCCACCAGTGACCACGACAGGACCGGGGAGCTGTTTTTT. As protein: CATSDHDRTGELFF.

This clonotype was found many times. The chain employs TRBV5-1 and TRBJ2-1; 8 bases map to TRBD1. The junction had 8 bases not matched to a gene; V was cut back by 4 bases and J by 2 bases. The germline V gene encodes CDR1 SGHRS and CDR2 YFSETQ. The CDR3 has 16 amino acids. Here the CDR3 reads CASSPGWTGTYNEQFF. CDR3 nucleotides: TGCGCCAGCAGCCCGGGGTGGACAGGGACCTACAATGAGCAGTTCTTC.

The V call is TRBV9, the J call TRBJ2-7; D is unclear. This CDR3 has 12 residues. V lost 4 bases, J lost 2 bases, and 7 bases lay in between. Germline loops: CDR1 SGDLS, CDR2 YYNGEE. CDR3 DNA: TGTGCCAGCAGCTCAGCCCCCTACGAGCAGTACTTC. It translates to CASSSAPYEQYF.

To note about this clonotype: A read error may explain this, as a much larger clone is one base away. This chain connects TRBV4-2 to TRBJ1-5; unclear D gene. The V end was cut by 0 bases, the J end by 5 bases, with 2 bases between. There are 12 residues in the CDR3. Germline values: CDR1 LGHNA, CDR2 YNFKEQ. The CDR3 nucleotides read TGTGCCAGCAGCCAAGACGATCAGCCCCAGCATTTT. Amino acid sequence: CASSQDDQPQHF.

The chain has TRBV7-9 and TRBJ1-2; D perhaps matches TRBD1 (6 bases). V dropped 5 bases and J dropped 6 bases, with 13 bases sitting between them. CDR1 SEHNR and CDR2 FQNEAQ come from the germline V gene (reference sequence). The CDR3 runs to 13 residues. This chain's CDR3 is CASSTGTENGYTF. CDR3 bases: TGTGCCAGCAGCACAGGGACGGAAAATGGCTACACCTTC.

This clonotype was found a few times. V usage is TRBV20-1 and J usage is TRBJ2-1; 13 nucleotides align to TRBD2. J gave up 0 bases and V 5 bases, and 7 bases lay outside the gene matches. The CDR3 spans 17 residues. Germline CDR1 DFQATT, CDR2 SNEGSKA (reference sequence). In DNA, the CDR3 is TGCAGTGCTCGGGGGACTAGCGGGACCTCCTCCTACAATGAGCAGTTCTTC. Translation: CSARGTSGTSSYNEQFF.

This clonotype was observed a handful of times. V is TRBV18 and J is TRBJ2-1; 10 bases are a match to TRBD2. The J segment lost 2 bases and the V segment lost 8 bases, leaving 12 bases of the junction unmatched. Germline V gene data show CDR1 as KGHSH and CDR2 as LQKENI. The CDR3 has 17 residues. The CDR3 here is CASAKVLAGGPYNEQFF. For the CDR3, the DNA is TGTGCCAGCGCAAAGGTGTTAGCGGGGGGACCCTACAATGAGCAGTTCTTC.

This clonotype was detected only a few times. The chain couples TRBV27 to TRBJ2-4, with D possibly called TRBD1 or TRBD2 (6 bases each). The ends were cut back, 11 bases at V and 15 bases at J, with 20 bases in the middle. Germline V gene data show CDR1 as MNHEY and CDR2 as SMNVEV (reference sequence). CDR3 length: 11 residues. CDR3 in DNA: TGTGCCTCTTGGGGGGCGCTAGGCTCGTACTTC. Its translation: CASWGALGSYF.

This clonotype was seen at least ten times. The CDR3 here is CASSLVPETQYF. CDR3 nucleotide sequence: TGTGCCAGCAGCTTAGTCCCGGAGACCCAGTACTTC. The chain combines TRBV7-9 with TRBJ2-5, with D uncertain. The CDR3 runs 12 residues. V was clipped by 1 base and J by 5 bases, with 5 bases between them. Germline V gives CDR1 SEHNR, CDR2 FQNEAQ (reference sequence).

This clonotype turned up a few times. The CDR3 nucleotides are TGTGCCAGCAGCTTAGAACCCGAGACCCAGTACTTC. This codes for CASSLEPETQYF. The rearrangement uses TRBV7-9 and TRBJ2-5; unclear D gene. The germline V and J ends were trimmed by 1 base and 5 bases, with 5 bases remaining between them. The CDR3 sequence is 12 residues long. From germline, CDR1 is SEHNR and CDR2 FQNEAQ (reference sequence).

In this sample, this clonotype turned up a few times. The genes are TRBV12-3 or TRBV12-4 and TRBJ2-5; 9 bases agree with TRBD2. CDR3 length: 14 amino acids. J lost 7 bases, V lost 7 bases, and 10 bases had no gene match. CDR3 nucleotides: TGTGCCAGCATGAGGGGACTAGCTAAGGGGACCCAGTACTTC. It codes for CASMRGLAKGTQYF.

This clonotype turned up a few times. CDR3 coding DNA: TGCGCCAGCAGCATAGGGACAGGGGATTCGGAGACCCAGTACTTC. It yields the protein CASSIGTGDSETQYF. The chain employs TRBV5-1 and TRBJ2-5; TRBD1 aligns across 10 bases. V was pared by 4 bases and J by 5 bases, with 8 bases of the junction left unmatched. The CDR3 extends over 15 amino acids. Per germline, CDR1 SGHRS and CDR2 YFSETQ.

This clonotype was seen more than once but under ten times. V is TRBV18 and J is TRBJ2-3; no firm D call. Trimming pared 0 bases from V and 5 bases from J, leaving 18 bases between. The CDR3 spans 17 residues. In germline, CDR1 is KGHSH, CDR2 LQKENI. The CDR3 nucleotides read TGTGCCAGCTCACCACCGAGCAAAGTCCAGGTTGAAGATACGCAGTATTTT. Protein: CASSPPSKVQVEDTQYF.

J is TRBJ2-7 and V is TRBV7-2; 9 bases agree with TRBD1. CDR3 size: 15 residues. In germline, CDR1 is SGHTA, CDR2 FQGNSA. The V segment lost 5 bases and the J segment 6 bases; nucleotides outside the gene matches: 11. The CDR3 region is CASSVDGQGLSEQYV. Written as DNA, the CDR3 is TGTGCCAGCAGCGTAGATGGACAGGGGCTCTCCGAGCAGTACGTC.

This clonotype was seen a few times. CDR3: CASSRQGFDEQFF. CDR3 nucleotides: TGTGCCAGCAGCCGACAGGGGTTCGATGAGCAGTTCTTC. The V and J genes are TRBV5-5 and TRBJ2-1; 8 bases match TRBD1. This CDR3 has 13 residues. The germline V gene has CDR1 SGHKS and CDR2 YYEKEE (reference sequence). V was clipped by 4 bases and J by 8 bases; unmatched bases: 5.

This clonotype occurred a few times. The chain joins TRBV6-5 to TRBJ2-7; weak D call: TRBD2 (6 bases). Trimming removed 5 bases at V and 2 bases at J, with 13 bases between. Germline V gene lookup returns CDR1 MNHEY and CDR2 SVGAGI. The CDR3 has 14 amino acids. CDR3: CASSSSSETYEQYF. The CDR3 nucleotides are TGTGCCAGCAGTAGCTCTAGCGAGACCTACGAGCAGTACTTC.

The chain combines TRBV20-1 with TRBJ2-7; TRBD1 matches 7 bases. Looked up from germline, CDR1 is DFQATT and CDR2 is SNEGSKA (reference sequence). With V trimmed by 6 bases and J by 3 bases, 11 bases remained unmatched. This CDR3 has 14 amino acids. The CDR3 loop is CSAKSGTVFYEQYF. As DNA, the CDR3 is TGCAGTGCCAAATCCGGGACAGTATTCTACGAGCAGTACTTC.

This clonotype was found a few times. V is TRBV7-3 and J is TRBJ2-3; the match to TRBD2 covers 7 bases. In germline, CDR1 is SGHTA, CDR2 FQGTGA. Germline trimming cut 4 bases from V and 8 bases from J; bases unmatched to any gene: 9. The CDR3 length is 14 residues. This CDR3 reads CASSWGGSQGTQYF. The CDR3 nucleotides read TGTGCCAGCAGCTGGGGGGGGAGTCAGGGTACGCAGTATTTT.

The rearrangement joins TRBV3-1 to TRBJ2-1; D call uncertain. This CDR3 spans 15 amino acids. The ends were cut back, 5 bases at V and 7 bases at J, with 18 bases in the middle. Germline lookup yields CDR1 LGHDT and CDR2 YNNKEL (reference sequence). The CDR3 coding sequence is TGTGCCAGCAGCGCTTCCGAGCTCCACTGGAATGAGCAGTTCTTC. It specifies CASSASELHWNEQFF.

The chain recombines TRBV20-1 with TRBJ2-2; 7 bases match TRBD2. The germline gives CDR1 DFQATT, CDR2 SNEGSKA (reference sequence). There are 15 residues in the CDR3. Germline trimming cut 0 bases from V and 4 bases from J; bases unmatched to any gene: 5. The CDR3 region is CSARDRGVTTGELFF. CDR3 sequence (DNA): TGCAGTGCTAGAGATCGGGGGGTTACCACCGGGGAGCTGTTTTTT.

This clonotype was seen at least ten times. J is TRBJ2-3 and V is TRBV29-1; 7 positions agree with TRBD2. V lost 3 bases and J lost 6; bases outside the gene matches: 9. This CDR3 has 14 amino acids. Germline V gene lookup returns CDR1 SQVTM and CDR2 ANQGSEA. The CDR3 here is CSVDIGGLTDTQYF. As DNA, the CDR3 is TGCAGCGTTGATATCGGGGGGTTAACGGATACGCAGTATTTT.

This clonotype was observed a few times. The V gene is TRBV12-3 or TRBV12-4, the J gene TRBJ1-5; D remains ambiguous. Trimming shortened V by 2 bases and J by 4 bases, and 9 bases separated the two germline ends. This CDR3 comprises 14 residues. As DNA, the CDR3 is TGTGCCAGCAGTTTAAAGGTATCGAATCAGCCCCAGCATTTT. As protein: CASSLKVSNQPQHF.

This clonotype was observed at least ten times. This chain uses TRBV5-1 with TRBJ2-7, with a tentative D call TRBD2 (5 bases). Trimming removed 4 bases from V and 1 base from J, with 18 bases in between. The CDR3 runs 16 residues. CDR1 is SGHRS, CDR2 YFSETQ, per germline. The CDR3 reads CASSPTAGGQSYEQYF. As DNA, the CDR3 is TGCGCCAGCAGCCCCACTGCCGGCGGGCAGTCCTACGAGCAGTACTTC. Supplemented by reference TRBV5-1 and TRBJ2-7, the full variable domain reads KAGVTQTPRYLIKTRGQQVTLSCSPISGHRSVSWYQQTPGQGLQFLFEYFSETQRNKGNFPGRFSGRQFSNSRSEMNVSTLELGDSALYLCASSPTAGGQSYEQYFGPGTRLTVT.

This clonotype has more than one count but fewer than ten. The CDR3 coding sequence is TGCGCCAGCAGCCCGTACACTAGCAATCAGCCCCAGCATTTT. This codes for CASSPYTSNQPQHF. The chain is built from TRBV4-3 and TRBJ1-5; no reliable D call. This CDR3 has 14 residues. Germline lookup yields CDR1 LGHNA and CDR2 YSLEER. V gave up 4 bases and J gave up 0 bases, with 7 bases separating them.

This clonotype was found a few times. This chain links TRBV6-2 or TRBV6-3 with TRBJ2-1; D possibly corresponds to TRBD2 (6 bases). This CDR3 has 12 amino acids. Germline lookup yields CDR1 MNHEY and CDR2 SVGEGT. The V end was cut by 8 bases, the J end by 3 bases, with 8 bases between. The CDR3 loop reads CASATSYNEQFF. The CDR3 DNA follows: TGTGCCAGCGCGACTAGCTACAATGAGCAGTTCTTC.

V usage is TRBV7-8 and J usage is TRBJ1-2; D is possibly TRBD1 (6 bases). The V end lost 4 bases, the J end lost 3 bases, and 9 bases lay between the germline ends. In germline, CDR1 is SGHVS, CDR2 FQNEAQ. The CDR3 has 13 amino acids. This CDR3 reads CASSSGAHYGYTF. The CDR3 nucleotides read TGTGCCAGCAGCTCGGGGGCTCACTATGGCTACACCTTC.

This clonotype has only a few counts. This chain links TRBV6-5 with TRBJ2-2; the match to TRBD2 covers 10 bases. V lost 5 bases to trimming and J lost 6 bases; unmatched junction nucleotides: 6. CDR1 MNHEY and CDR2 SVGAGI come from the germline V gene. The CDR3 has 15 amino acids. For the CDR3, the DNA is TGTGCCAGCAGTCATAGCGGGGGGCTCGCCGGGGAGCTGTTTTTT. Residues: CASSHSGGLAGELFF.

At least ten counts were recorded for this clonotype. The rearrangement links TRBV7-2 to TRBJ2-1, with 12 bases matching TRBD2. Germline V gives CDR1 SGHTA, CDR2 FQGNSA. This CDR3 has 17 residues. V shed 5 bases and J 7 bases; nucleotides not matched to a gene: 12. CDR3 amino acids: CASSPMASGGARNEQFF. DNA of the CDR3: TGTGCCAGCAGCCCTATGGCTAGCGGGGGGGCCAGGAATGAGCAGTTCTTC.